The 2 T cell receptor beta chains in this list originate from one sample, sequenced in a study of Graves' ophthalmopathy and Graves' hyperthyroidism (dated by TCRdb to the late 2010s). Instrument used: Illumina HiSeq 2000. TCR beta CDR3 regions were amplified from RNA transcripts for repertoire sequencing. The first round was an RT-PCR using HTBI primers with the Qiagen OneStep RT-PCR kit, and this first round was followed by a second-round multiplex PCR, then size selection and purification. TCRdb reran the public reads through fastp at Q25 and MiXCR, keeping productive beta chains. Rows with one shared CDR3 protein collapse into an entry with the most common genes and DNA. This sample comprises over a million distinct CDR3 sequences, about two fifths of them detected only once. Around 10% of the sample is taken by the ten largest. The sample comprised peripheral blood or thyroid tissue (not recorded which). These TCRs come from an adult man with Graves' hyperthyroidism.

In the case of this clonotype: A much larger clone lies one base from this, so it may be a read error. V usage is TRBV2 and J usage is TRBJ2-2; the D call may be TRBD1 or TRBD2 (6 bases each). Germline CDR1 SNHLY, CDR2 FYNNEI. The CDR3 has 14 residues. In nucleotides, the CDR3 is TGTGACAGCAGTGTCCGGGGGCGTACCGGGGAGCTGTTTTTT. This sequence encodes CDSSVRGRTGELFF.

The V call is TRBV9, the J call TRBJ2-5, with 10 bases lining up with TRBD1. The length of the CDR3 is 16 residues. Germline CDR1 and CDR2: SGDLS and YYNGEE. The V and J ends lost 0 bases and 4 bases, in that order; junction bases with no gene match: 6. The CDR3 DNA sequence: TGTGCCAGCAGCGTAGAGTCGGGACAGGGGCGAGAGACCCAGTACTTC. This gives the protein CASSVESGQGRETQYF.